This T cell receptor (beta chain) was identified in a study of T cells in Graves' hyperthyroidism and ophthalmopathy. Regarding the study as a whole: Blood also carried most thyroid clonotypes expanded above 0.001.

Concerning this clonotype itself: Its matching antigen is unknown.

There are 17 residues in the CDR3. V lost 0 bases, J lost 9 bases, and 11 bases stayed unmatched. Germline CDR1 is DFQATT and CDR2 is SNEGSKA (reference sequence). The definition of stable Graves' hyperthyroidism was no ophthalmopathy progression within 18 months. Cells are PBMCs isolated from about 10 ml of fresh blood. What was amplified from RNA transcripts were TCR beta CDR3 regions. With the HTBI primer set, the TCR CDR3 went through a first round of RT-PCR. TCRdb redid the calling of the multiplex PCR reads with MiXCR, one entry per CDR3 protein. The table includes around 200,000 distinct CDR3 sequences, about 15% detected once.

The sequencing sample was made of blood. The receptor's source is a woman between 50 and 59 years old with Graves' hyperthyroidism. The chain carries TRBV20-1 and TRBJ2-1; 13 bases are a match to TRBD2. CDR3 protein: CSARDPAQGLAGIEQFF. CDR3 coding DNA: TGCAGTGCTAGAGATCCAGCTCAGGGACTAGCGGGGATTGAGCAGTTCTTC.